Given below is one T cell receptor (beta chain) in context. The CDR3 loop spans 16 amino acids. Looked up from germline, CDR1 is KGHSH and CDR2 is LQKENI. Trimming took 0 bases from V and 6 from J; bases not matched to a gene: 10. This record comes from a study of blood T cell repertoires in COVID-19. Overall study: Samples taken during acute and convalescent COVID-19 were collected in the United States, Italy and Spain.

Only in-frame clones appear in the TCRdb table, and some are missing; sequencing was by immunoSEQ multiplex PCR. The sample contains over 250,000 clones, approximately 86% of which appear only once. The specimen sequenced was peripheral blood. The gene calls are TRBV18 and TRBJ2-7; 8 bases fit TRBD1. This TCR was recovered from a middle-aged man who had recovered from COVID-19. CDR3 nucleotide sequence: TGTGCCAGCTCACCACCGGGGCGACAGGGGAGCGGCGAGCAGTACTTC. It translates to CASSPPGRQGSGEQYF.